This T cell receptor beta chain was captured in a study of PD-1 blockade in classical Hodgkin lymphoma. Study-wide results and limits: Compared with baseline, CD4+ but not CD8+ TCR diversity had risen significantly by C4D1. Complete responders' diversity at baseline resembled that of newly diagnosed patients.

Points on this clone: Its specificity is not known.

Assay used: immunoSEQ multiplex PCR; TCRdb lists only in-frame clones, some missing. Of around 19,000 clones in the sample, 86% are singletons; the top ten hold around 14%. V shed 9 bases, J shed 5 bases, and the junction held 9 bases outside the gene matches. This CDR3 region has 14 residues. Germline V lookup: CDR1 ENHRY, CDR2 SYGVKD. Each of the patients experienced relapse following autologous stem cell transplantation, and their brentuximab vedotin exposure differed. Relapsed/refractory classical Hodgkin lymphoma patients had complete, partial or progressive responses. The sequence came from a human donor with classical Hodgkin lymphoma. The chain joins TRBV10-3 to TRBJ1-2, with TRBD1 identical over 10 bases. Sample: peripheral blood mononuclear cells (PBMCs), taken before the second cycle of nivolumab. CDR3 nucleotide sequence: TGTGCCATGCAGGGACAGGGGACCGAGTATGGCTACACCTTC. Translating it yields CAMQGQGTEYGYTF.